Listed here are 4 T cell receptor beta chains from one sample, sequenced in a study of blood T cell repertoires in COVID-19. The method was immunoSEQ multiplex PCR; TCRdb's version includes in-frame clones alone and lacks a portion of them. Among roughly 73,000 clones, about 88% were seen once, and the ten largest hold around 2.7%. The material sequenced was peripheral blood. Receptors originate from a man aged 65-85 years with active or convalescent COVID-19.

The CDR3 DNA reads as TGCAGCGTTGAGAAAGGGGGTGGCTACACCTTC. Encoded protein: CSVEKGGGYTF. The rearrangement links TRBV29-1 to TRBJ1-2, with a possible D match to TRBD1 (6 bases). V was clipped by 3 bases and J by 7 bases, with 9 bases between them. There are 11 residues in the CDR3. Germline V lookup: CDR1 SQVTM, CDR2 ANQGSEA.

The rearrangement links TRBV6-5 to TRBJ1-1; unclear D gene. V lost 6 bases and J 4 bases, leaving 9 bases between the germline ends. This CDR3 is 12 amino acids long. The germline CDR1 and CDR2 sequences are MNHEY and SVGAGI. The CDR3 DNA sequence: TGTGCCAGCAGGGCGGCGAGCACTGAAGCTTTCTTT. It is translated as CASRAASTEAFF.

The chain uses TRBV5-1 and TRBJ2-5, with TRBD2 matching 9 bases. The CDR3 contains 13 residues. Losses at the gene ends were 8 bases for V and 5 bases for J; bases not matched to a gene: 7. Per the germline V gene, CDR1 is SGHRS and CDR2 is YFSETQ. The CDR3 coding sequence is TGCGCCAGTCAGCGGGAGGCGCGGGAGACCCAGTACTTC. Its translation: CASQREARETQYF.

The chain carries TRBV28 and TRBJ2-1; possible D gene TRBD2, 5 bases. This CDR3 has 16 residues. The germline V gene has CDR1 MDHEN and CDR2 SYDVKM. V lost 4 bases and J lost 9, with 22 bases in between. The CDR3 bases are TGTGCCAGCAGTTCTTCCGGTGCCCCGTCCGCGGGTGAGCAGTTCTTC. Residues: CASSSSGAPSAGEQFF.